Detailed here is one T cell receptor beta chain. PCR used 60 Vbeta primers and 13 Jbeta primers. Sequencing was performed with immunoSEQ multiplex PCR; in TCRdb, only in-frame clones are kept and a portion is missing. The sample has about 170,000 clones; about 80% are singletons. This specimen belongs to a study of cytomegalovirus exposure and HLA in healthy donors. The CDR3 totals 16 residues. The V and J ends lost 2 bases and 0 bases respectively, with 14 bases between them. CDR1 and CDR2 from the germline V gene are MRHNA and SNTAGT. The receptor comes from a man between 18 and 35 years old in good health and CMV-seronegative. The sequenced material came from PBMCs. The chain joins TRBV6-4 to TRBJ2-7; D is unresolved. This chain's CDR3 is CASSDVHSPNSYEQYF. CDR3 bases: TGTGCCAGCAGTGACGTTCATAGTCCAAACTCCTACGAGCAGTACTTC.